Each of the 16 T cell receptor beta chains below was sequenced from the same sample in a study of shared clonotypes between healthy human individuals. Sequencing was performed with immunoSEQ multiplex PCR; in TCRdb, only in-frame clones are kept and a portion is missing. The sample records some 1,400,000 clones, 96% being singletons. Sequenced sample: naive CD4+ T cells sorted from blood. Regarding subset: CD45RA+ positively selected. These receptors all come from a young man in good health.

The chain uses TRBV28 and TRBJ1-3; D remains unclear. V was pared by 2 bases and J by 0 bases, with 8 bases between. Germline-derived CDR1 and CDR2 are MDHEN and SYDVKM. The CDR3 totals 15 residues. The CDR3 protein is CASSLVGSSGNTIYF. CDR3 DNA: TGTGCCAGCAGTTTAGTCGGCAGCTCTGGAAACACCATATATTTT.

The chain links TRBV9 to TRBJ2-3, with D tentatively TRBD2 (6 bases). CDR3 length equals 15 residues. The V end was cut by 7 bases, the J end by 2 bases, with 17 bases between. The germline CDR1 and CDR2 sequences are SGDLS and YYNGEE. The CDR3 loop is CASPVGGRSTDTQYF. CDR3 bases: TGTGCCAGCCCCGTGGGGGGAAGGTCCACAGATACGCAGTATTTT.

The V call is TRBV19, the J call TRBJ2-2, with 8 bases that match TRBD2. CDR3 length: 14 residues. CDR1 is LNHDA, CDR2 SQIVND, per germline (reference sequence). V trimming: 10 bases; J trimming: 6 bases; junction bases outside the gene matches: 10. In DNA, the CDR3 is TGTGCCACGTCCCCGGGAGGGCCCCCCGGGGAGCTGTTTTTT. Translating gives CATSPGGPPGELFF.

This sequence joins TRBV18 and TRBJ2-4; 9 bases are a match to TRBD2. The V and J ends lost 1 base and 3 bases, in that order; junction bases with no gene match: 7. Germline CDR1 reads KGHSH; CDR2 reads LQKENI. This CDR3 contains 17 residues. CDR3 bases: TGTGCCAGCTCACCACTAGCGGGAGTAACAGACAAAAACATTCAGTACTTC. Translated: CASSPLAGVTDKNIQYF.

The chain has TRBV27 and TRBJ1-2, with D possibly matching TRBD1 (6 bases). The V gene's germline CDR1 is MNHEY and CDR2 SMNVEV (reference sequence). The germline V and J ends were trimmed by 2 bases and 7 bases, with 8 bases remaining between them. CDR3 size: 12 residues. The CDR3 sequence: CASSLAGAGYTF. As DNA, the CDR3 is TGTGCCAGCAGTTTAGCAGGGGCTGGCTACACCTTC.

This clone was counted a few times. The chain recombines TRBV6-1 with TRBJ1-5; 7 nucleotides match TRBD1. This CDR3 spans 15 amino acids. Losses at the gene ends were 8 bases for V and 6 bases for J; bases not matched to a gene: 13. CDR1 and CDR2 from the germline V gene are MNHNS and SASEGT. The CDR3 nucleotides read TGTGCCAGCTCCTACTCGACAGGGAATAGTCAGCCCCAGCATTTT. This translates into CASSYSTGNSQPQHF.

V is TRBV27 and J is TRBJ1-1, with TRBD1 as a possible D gene (6 bases). Germline values: CDR1 MNHEY, CDR2 SMNVEV (reference sequence). The CDR3 totals 13 residues. V lost 4 bases to trimming and J lost 6 bases, with 12 bases between them. CDR3 residues: CASSSTGSSEAFF. The CDR3 region has the DNA TGTGCCAGCAGTTCTACAGGGTCGTCTGAAGCTTTCTTT.

This CDR3 is CASSEVDYSNQPQHF. The CDR3 nucleotides are TGCGCCAGCAGTGAGGTCGATTATAGCAATCAGCCCCAGCATTTT. The chain has TRBV10-2 and TRBJ1-5; D is ambiguous. V lost 2 bases and J lost 0, with 8 bases in between. The CDR3 spans 15 residues. Germline V gene data show CDR1 as WSHSY and CDR2 as SAAADI.

This chain uses TRBV5-6 with TRBJ1-1, with D perhaps matching TRBD1 (5 bases). V lost 0 bases and J lost 6, with 24 bases in between. The CDR3 extends over 18 amino acids. Germline-derived CDR1 and CDR2 are SGHDT and YYEEEE. CDR3 in amino acids: CASSLGGRGAAFGPEAFF. CDR3 sequence (DNA): TGTGCCAGCAGCTTGGGGGGTAGAGGGGCCGCCTTCGGCCCTGAAGCTTTCTTT.

The rearrangement uses TRBV11-2 and TRBJ1-5; D is uncertain. CDR1 is SGHAT, CDR2 FQNNGV, per germline. This CDR3 spans 14 amino acids. V was clipped by 5 bases and J by 4 bases, with 12 bases between them. CDR3 coding DNA: TGTGCCAGCAGCCCGTCAACTGAGAATCAGCCCCAGCATTTT. Encoded protein: CASSPSTENQPQHF.

The CDR3 reads CASSLLRGRPNGGELFF. The CDR3 bases are TGCGCCAGCAGCTTGTTAAGAGGCAGGCCCAACGGCGGGGAGCTGTTTTTT. The chain employs TRBV5-1 and TRBJ2-2; D is unclear. V lost 1 base, J lost 7 bases, and 20 bases lay in between. From germline, CDR1 is SGHRS and CDR2 YFSETQ. This CDR3 has 17 residues.

For this clone: An end of the junction differs from the germline gene, which may be a read error. The chain has TRBV6-4 and TRBJ2-7; D not resolved. Germline loops: CDR1 MRHNA, CDR2 SNTAGT. This CDR3 spans 8 amino acids. CDR3 DNA: TGTGCCAGCGGGCCCAGAGTCTTC. Protein product: CASGPRVF.

The chain employs TRBV4-1 and TRBJ2-5; 10 bases align to TRBD2. The V gene's germline CDR1 is MGHRA and CDR2 YSYEKL. The V and J ends lost 0 bases and 3 bases, in that order; junction bases with no gene match: 10. This CDR3 has 18 amino acids. The CDR3, as DNA: TGCGCCAGCAGCCAAGAAACTAGCGGGAATGATGGAGAAGAGACCCAGTACTTC. This translates into CASSQETSGNDGEETQYF.

J is TRBJ1-5 and V is TRBV7-2, with 8 bases fitting TRBD1. Germline V lookup: CDR1 SGHTA, CDR2 FQGNSA. The J segment lost 5 bases and the V segment lost 1 base, leaving 1 base of the junction unmatched. This CDR3 spans 14 amino acids. The CDR3 sequence is CASSLETGDQPQHF. In DNA form, the CDR3 reads TGTGCCAGCAGCTTAGAGACAGGGGATCAGCCCCAGCATTTT.

The chain is built from TRBV2 and TRBJ2-3; the D gene is possibly TRBD2 (6 bases). This CDR3 comprises 13 residues. Trimming stripped 7 bases from V and 5 bases from J, with 13 bases between. CDR1 and CDR2 from the germline V gene are SNHLY and FYNNEI. CDR3 sequence (DNA): TGTGCCAGCACGGGCGGGACGGGAGATACGCAGTATTTT. Translated: CASTGGTGDTQYF. The full variable domain, with the rest looked up from reference TRBV2 and TRBJ2-3, is EPEVTQTPSHQVTQMGQEVILRCVPISNHLYFYWYRQILGQKVEFLVSFYNNEISEKSEIFDDQFSVERPDGSNFTLKIRSTKLEDSAMYFCASTGGTGDTQYFGPGTRLTVL.

The V call is TRBV4-3, the J call TRBJ1-2; D remains ambiguous. The ends were cut back, 4 bases at V and 8 bases at J, with 20 bases in the middle. The germline V gene encodes CDR1 LGHNA and CDR2 YSLEER. The CDR3 runs to 15 residues. CDR3 sequence (DNA): TGCGCCAGCAGCCCCTACCCTAGACCAGGTGGGGGCTACACCTTC. This codes for CASSPYPRPGGGYTF.